A selection of T cell receptor beta chains follows, all from one sample in a study of Ad26.COV2.S vaccination and SARS-CoV-2 variants. Method: immunoSEQ multiplex PCR; TCRdb's copy keeps in-frame clones and lacks some. The profile covers 75,000 to 100,000 clones, with more than 70% appearing a single time and roughly 15% taken by the ten largest. Material: peripheral blood, obtained after recovery from COVID-19. These receptor sequences come from a human donor who had recovered from COVID-19. Both conserved end residues are trimmed from each CDR3.

J gene: TRBJ1-2; V gene: TRBV2; CDR3 protein: ASRKGAGALYGYT
J gene: TRBJ2-7; V gene: TRBV15; CDR3 protein: ATSRDRAERAKQY
J gene: TRBJ1-4; V gene: TRBV7-6; CDR3 protein: ASSPTVWGAYEKLF
J gene: TRBJ1-3; V gene: TRBV12-1; CDR3 protein: ASSFGDTILSGNTIY
J gene: TRBJ1-5; V gene: TRBV19; CDR3 protein: ASSPGGEQPQH
J gene: TRBJ1-5; V gene: TRBV7-2; CDR3 protein: ASSQAGTTYQPQH
J gene: TRBJ1-5; V gene: TRBV6-6; CDR3 protein: AGGDGPSGQPQH
J gene: TRBJ2-5; V gene: TRBV4-1; CDR3 protein: ASSQGPLNLEVQY
J gene: TRBJ2-1; V gene: TRBV9; CDR3 protein: ASSYQYNEQF
J gene: TRBJ2-5; V gene: TRBV6-5; CDR3 protein: ASSYSNFYQETQY
J gene: TRBJ2-7; V gene: TRBV7-8; CDR3 protein: ASSPPSAKYEQY
J gene: TRBJ2-1; V gene: TRBV5-1; CDR3 protein: ASSLAGGPNEQF
J gene: TRBJ2-1; V gene: TRBV5-4; CDR3 protein: ASSLGGRERGNEQF
J gene: TRBJ2-7; V gene: TRBV16; CDR3 protein: ASSQSNSYEQY
J gene: TRBJ2-4; V gene: TRBV10-2; CDR3 protein: ASGDSGVLGIQY
J gene: TRBJ1-1; V gene: TRBV28; CDR3 protein: ASGRGTEAF
J gene: TRBJ2-7; V gene: TRBV18; CDR3 protein: ASSHRTYEQY
J gene: TRBJ2-7; V gene: TRBV6-5; CDR3 protein: ASRAPVTSGYEQY
J gene: TRBJ2-7; V gene: TRBV14; CDR3 protein: ASRLTTGGPGEQY
J gene: TRBJ1-2; V gene: TRBV29-1; CDR3 protein: SVEVSLWVKRISCGYT
J gene: TRBJ2-4; V gene: TRBV5-4; CDR3 protein: ASSLEGKLAKNIQY
J gene: TRBJ2-1; V gene: TRBV6-2/TRBV6-3; CDR3 protein: ASSASDYNEQF
J gene: TRBJ2-3; V gene: TRBV10-2; CDR3 protein: ASSGGARADTQY
J gene: TRBJ2-1; V gene: TRBV5-5; CDR3 protein: ASSPSAGGGFNEQF
J gene: TRBJ1-1; V gene: TRBV24-1; CDR3 protein: ATSDPQGLRF
J gene: TRBJ1-1; V gene: TRBV2; CDR3 protein: ASSAARRTEAF
J gene: TRBJ2-3; V gene: TRBV9; CDR3 protein: ASSVSGASTDTQY